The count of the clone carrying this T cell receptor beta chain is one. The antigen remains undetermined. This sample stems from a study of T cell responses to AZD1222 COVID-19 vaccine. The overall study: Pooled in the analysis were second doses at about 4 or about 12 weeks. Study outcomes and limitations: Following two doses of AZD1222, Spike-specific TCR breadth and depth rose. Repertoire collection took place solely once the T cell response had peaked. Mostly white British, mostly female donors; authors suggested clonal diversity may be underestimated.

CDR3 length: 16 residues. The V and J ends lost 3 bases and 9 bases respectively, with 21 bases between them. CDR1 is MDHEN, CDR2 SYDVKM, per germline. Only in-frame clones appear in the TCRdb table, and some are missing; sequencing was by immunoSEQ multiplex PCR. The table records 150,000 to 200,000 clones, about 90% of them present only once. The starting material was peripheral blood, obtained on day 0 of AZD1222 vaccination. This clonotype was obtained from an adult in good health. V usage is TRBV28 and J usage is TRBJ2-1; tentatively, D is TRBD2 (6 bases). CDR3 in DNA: TGTGCCAGCAGTTTCTTAACCCCGGGTGGGGGAGGTGAGCAGTTCTTC. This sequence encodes CASSFLTPGGGGEQFF.